Shown below are 23 T cell receptor beta chains from a single sample sequenced in a study of Ad26.COV2.S vaccination and SARS-CoV-2 variants. The assay was immunoSEQ multiplex PCR, and TCRdb's table has in-frame clones only and misses some. This table holds around 500,000 clones, 80% to 90% found once. Treatment noted: 15 to 20 received Ad26.COV2.S at low or high dose, single or two shots; several received placebo; per-sample allocation not given. Samples came from day 63 after the first vaccine or placebo injection. The material was peripheral blood, obtained in a trial of Ad26.COV2.S vaccine versus placebo. Receptor source: a person aged 18-65 years who received the Ad26.COV2.S COVID-19 vaccine or a placebo.

The chain is built from TRBV28 and TRBJ2-3, with TRBD2 matching over 7 bases. V gave up 7 bases and J gave up 0 bases; unmatched junction bases: 10. The CDR3 is 16 residues long. Germline-derived CDR1 and CDR2 are MDHEN and SYDVKM. Written as DNA, the CDR3 is TGTGCCAGCACCCAGCGGGGCTTGCCAAGCACAGATACGCAGTATTTT. It specifies CASTQRGLPSTDTQYF.

V usage is TRBV2 and J usage is TRBJ2-1; no clear D. The germline gives CDR1 SNHLY, CDR2 FYNNEI. CDR3 length equals 12 residues. V was clipped by 9 bases and J by 1 base, with 7 bases between them. This CDR3 reads CASGVSYNEQFF. CDR3 DNA sequence: TGTGCCAGTGGGGTTTCCTACAATGAGCAGTTCTTC.

The table lists this clone with a few counts. This sequence joins TRBV6-2 or TRBV6-3 and TRBJ2-7; D is unresolved. This CDR3 is built from 15 residues. The germline gives CDR1 MNHEY, CDR2 SVGEGT. V was pared by 0 bases and J by 0 bases, with 9 bases between. This CDR3 is CASSYSSPNSYEQYF. The CDR3 DNA follows: TGTGCCAGCAGTTACTCGAGTCCCAACTCCTACGAGCAGTACTTC.

This sequence joins TRBV6-1 and TRBJ1-5, with D unresolved. With 3 bases removed from V and 3 bases from J, the gap between germline ends came to 12 bases. The germline V gene has CDR1 MNHNS and CDR2 SASEGT. The CDR3 totals 15 residues. For the CDR3, the DNA is TGTGCCAGCAGTGATGTGCAGGTAATCAATCAGCCCCAGCATTTT. Its translation is CASSDVQVINQPQHF.

CDR3 protein: CASSWGSGTEAFF. Here the CDR3 DNA reads TGTGCCAGCAGCTGGGGGAGTGGCACTGAAGCTTTCTTT. The rearrangement uses TRBV5-6 and TRBJ1-1; maybe TRBD1 (5 bases). The germline V gene has CDR1 SGHDT and CDR2 YYEEEE. The CDR3 sequence is 13 residues long. V lost 3 bases, J lost 4 bases, and 10 bases lay in between.

This chain connects TRBV4-3 to TRBJ2-3, with 10 bases matching TRBD1. CDR3 length: 20 amino acids. Trimming removed 9 bases from V and 1 base from J; junction bases left unmatched: 22. Per germline, CDR1 LGHNA and CDR2 YSLEER. CDR3 amino acids: CASWEVVTGGLPGGTDTQYF. CDR3 DNA: TGCGCCAGTTGGGAGGTTGTGACAGGGGGCCTACCGGGGGGCACAGATACGCAGTATTTT.

The rearrangement uses TRBV18 and TRBJ1-6; D is undetermined. Deletions cut 0 bases from V and 8 bases from J, with 8 bases between. The germline V gene encodes CDR1 KGHSH and CDR2 LQKENI. The CDR3 has 14 amino acids. In DNA form, the CDR3 reads TGTGCCAGCTCACCACCAGGGATCTATTCACCCCTCCACTTT. Protein product: CASSPPGIYSPLHF. The full variable domain, with the rest looked up from reference TRBV18 and TRBJ1-6, is NAGVMQNPRHLVRRRGQEARLRCSPMKGHSHVYWYRQLPEEGLKFMVYLQKENIIDESGMPKERFSAEFPKEGPSILRIQQVVRGDSAAYFCASSPPGIYSPLHFGNGTRLTVT.

V usage is TRBV2 and J usage is TRBJ1-6; D gene unclear. CDR1 is SNHLY, CDR2 FYNNEI, per germline. This CDR3 has 12 amino acids. Trimming cost V 1 base and J 8 bases, with 3 bases left between them. The CDR3 DNA sequence: TGTGCCAGCAGTGAAGGAGATTCACCCCTCCACTTT. Translating gives CASSEGDSPLHF.

The chain carries TRBV5-1 and TRBJ1-4; the D gene is possibly TRBD1 (6 bases). Germline loops: CDR1 SGHRS, CDR2 YFSETQ. This CDR3 is 16 amino acids long. Trimming pared 4 bases from V and 5 bases from J, leaving 18 bases between. CDR3 loop: CASSPSPPGQNEKLFF. The CDR3 nucleotides are TGCGCCAGCAGCCCATCCCCTCCGGGACAAAATGAAAAACTGTTTTTT.

The V gene is TRBV2, the J gene TRBJ2-3; no clear D. The CDR3 contains 14 residues. The V end lost 5 bases, the J end lost 1 base, and 10 bases lay between the germline ends. Germline CDR1 reads SNHLY; CDR2 reads FYNNEI. DNA of the CDR3: TGTGCCAGCAGTACCGAGACGGGCACAGATACGCAGTATTTT. It codes for CASSTETGTDTQYF.

The count of this clone is one. CDR3 residues: CASSPRWTGADEQYF. The CDR3 DNA follows: TGCGCCAGCAGCCCAAGATGGACAGGGGCGGACGAGCAGTACTTC. The chain is built from TRBV4-1 and TRBJ2-7, with 9 nucleotides matching TRBD1. This CDR3 is built from 15 residues. With 4 bases clipped from V and 5 bases from J, the junction kept 9 bases outside the gene matches. Per germline, CDR1 MGHRA and CDR2 YSYEKL.

CDR3 loop: CASSQVMLGHYGYTF. CDR3 DNA: TGCGCCAGCAGCCAAGTTATGCTCGGTCACTATGGCTACACCTTC. This chain connects TRBV4-3 to TRBJ1-2; D gene uncertain. CDR1 is LGHNA, CDR2 YSLEER, per germline. The CDR3 has 15 amino acids. V lost 1 base to trimming and J lost 3 bases, with 12 bases between them.

The rearrangement joins TRBV3-1 (or the pseudogene TRBV3-2) to TRBJ2-3; 8 bases are shared with TRBD2. Looked up from germline, CDR1 is LGHDT and CDR2 is YNNKEL (reference sequence). The ends lost 3 bases at V and 6 bases at J; junction bases unmatched: 8. CDR3 length equals 15 residues. The CDR3 coding sequence is TGTGCCAGCAGCCAGGGGACTAGTTGGTCGGATACGCAGTATTTT. Its translation is CASSQGTSWSDTQYF.

The rearrangement links TRBV5-1 to TRBJ1-2; 9 positions match TRBD1. There are 14 residues in the CDR3. Germline CDR1 SGHRS, CDR2 YFSETQ. Losses at the gene ends were 4 bases for V and 2 bases for J; bases not matched to a gene: 3. The CDR3 DNA is TGCGCCAGCAGCCAAGACAGGGGGAACTATGGCTACACCTTC. This encodes CASSQDRGNYGYTF.

In this sample, this clone turned up once. The gene calls are TRBV27 and TRBJ1-1; tentatively, D is TRBD1 (5 bases). The V gene lost 2 bases and the J gene lost 11 bases, with 15 bases spanning the gap. The CDR3 contains 13 residues. CDR1 and CDR2 from the germline V gene are MNHEY and SMNVEV (reference sequence). The CDR3: CASSLEVGARAFF. The DNA of the CDR3 is TGTGCCAGCAGTTTAGAGGTCGGGGCCCGGGCTTTCTTT.

The chain couples TRBV18 to TRBJ2-3, with TRBD2 matching 9 bases. V gave up 3 bases and J gave up 8 bases; unmatched junction bases: 12. In germline, CDR1 is KGHSH, CDR2 LQKENI. The CDR3 has 16 residues. The CDR3 bases are TGTGCCAGCTCACCCTCTAGCGGGAACGTTTACGGTACGCAGTATTTT. It encodes CASSPSSGNVYGTQYF.

In this sample, this clone turned up a few times. This rearrangement joins TRBV30 to TRBJ1-2; no definite D call. Deletions cut 2 bases from V and 4 bases from J, with 5 bases between. The germline gives CDR1 GTSNPN, CDR2 SVGIG (reference sequence). CDR3 size: 11 residues. The CDR3 DNA follows: TGTGCCTGGAGTCGATCCTATGGCTACACCTTC. Protein: CAWSRSYGYTF.

The rearrangement links TRBV5-5 to TRBJ1-1; no clear D. V was clipped by 6 bases and J by 6 bases, with 21 bases between them. The germline V gene encodes CDR1 SGHKS and CDR2 YYEKEE (reference sequence). The CDR3 runs to 15 residues. The CDR3 nucleotides read TGTGCCAGCACCGCCTGGATTCGGGGTATCCCTGAAGCTTTCTTT. It encodes CASTAWIRGIPEAFF.

The rearrangement joins TRBV6-5 to TRBJ2-3; D is possibly TRBD1 (5 bases). Germline V gene data show CDR1 as MNHEY and CDR2 as SVGAGI. The CDR3 covers 15 residues. V shed 4 bases and J shed 0 bases, with 11 bases lying between them. In nucleotides, the CDR3 is TGTGCCAGCAGTTTCCGACAGTATAGCACAGATACGCAGTATTTT. Its translation: CASSFRQYSTDTQYF.

On this clone itself: Other DNA sequences in this specimen translate into the identical CDR3. This rearrangement joins TRBV5-1 to TRBJ2-1; a possible D gene is TRBD2 (6 bases). The germline V gene encodes CDR1 SGHRS and CDR2 YFSETQ. V lost 6 bases to trimming and J lost 5 bases, with 15 bases between them. The CDR3 has 14 amino acids. The CDR3 region is CASIRDSTNNEQFF. In DNA, the CDR3 is TGCGCCAGCATCCGGGACTCTACCAACAATGAGCAGTTCTTC.

The V call is TRBV24-1, the J call TRBJ2-1; the D gene is possibly TRBD2 (5 bases). V was cut by 4 bases and J by 2 bases, with 11 bases left in between. Germline V CDR1 and CDR2: KGHDR, SFDVKD. CDR3 length equals 15 residues. The CDR3 loop is CATSDASRPYNEQFF. CDR3 sequence (DNA): TGTGCCACCAGTGACGCTAGCAGACCCTACAATGAGCAGTTCTTC.

There are a few counts of this clone. The CDR3, as DNA: TGTGCCAGCAGTTACTCGAGGGACCGGGCCCTTCTCCACTTT. It translates to CASSYSRDRALLHF. The V call is TRBV6-5, the J call TRBJ1-6; D possibly corresponds to TRBD1 (5 bases). Trimming removed 0 bases at V and 16 bases at J, with 16 bases between. The CDR3 runs to 14 residues. Per germline, CDR1 MNHEY and CDR2 SVGAGI.

The V gene is TRBV3-1 (or the pseudogene TRBV3-2), the J gene TRBJ1-2, with D maybe TRBD1 (5 bases). The germline gives CDR1 LGHDT, CDR2 YNNKEL (reference sequence). CDR3 length: 13 amino acids. Trimming cost V 1 base and J 8 bases, with 11 bases left between them. The CDR3 sequence: CASSQVQGSGYTF. The CDR3, as DNA: TGTGCCAGCAGCCAAGTTCAGGGCTCGGGCTACACCTTC.